The 10 T cell receptor beta chains given below trace back to one sample, sequenced in a study of shared T cell receptors in the human thymus. The assay was immunoSEQ multiplex PCR, and TCRdb's table has in-frame clones only and misses some. The table shows hundreds of thousands of clones, with 95% occurring only once. What was sequenced was thymocytes. The source of these receptors is a human donor.

The gene calls are TRBV2 and TRBJ2-2, with D tentatively TRBD1 or TRBD2 (6 bases each). The V end lost 8 bases, the J end lost 5 bases, and 12 bases lay between the germline ends. The CDR3 loop spans 13 amino acids. CDR1 is SNHLY and CDR2 is FYNNEI in the germline V gene. CDR3 in amino acids: CASGGPATGELFF. The CDR3, as DNA: TGTGCCAGCGGGGGGCCCGCAACCGGGGAGCTGTTTTTT.

This sequence joins TRBV18 and TRBJ1-3; D is unresolved. This CDR3 region has 16 residues. CDR1 KGHSH and CDR2 LQKENI come from the germline V gene. The V end was cut by 2 bases, the J end by 0 bases, with 11 bases between. CDR3 coding DNA: TGTGCCAGCTCACCAAACAACGGGCTCTCTGGAAACACCATATATTTT. As protein: CASSPNNGLSGNTIYF.

J is TRBJ1-1 and V is TRBV7-9, with unresolved D. The CDR3 has 12 residues. Trimming pared 5 bases from V and 3 bases from J, leaving 7 bases between. In germline, CDR1 is SEHNR, CDR2 FQNEAQ (reference sequence). The chain's CDR3 is CASSQKDTEAFF. CDR3 nucleotides: TGTGCCAGCAGCCAGAAGGACACTGAAGCTTTCTTT.

This rearrangement joins TRBV6-5 to TRBJ1-2, with D possibly TRBD1 on 5 matching bases. This CDR3 has 15 residues. Germline assignment: CDR1 MNHEY and CDR2 SVGAGI. Trimming removed 5 bases from V and 8 bases from J, with 21 bases in between. The CDR3 DNA reads as TGTGCCAGCAGTCCCCCCGGAACAGGCGTGCCCGGCTACACCTTC. Encoded protein: CASSPPGTGVPGYTF.

As for this clone: An end of the junction does not agree with germline; a read error may underlie this. The chain carries TRBV30 and TRBJ2-1, with D perhaps matching TRBD2 (5 bases). CDR3 length: 16 residues. Germline V CDR1 and CDR2: GTSNPN, SVGIG (reference sequence). In DNA form, the CDR3 reads TGTGCCTGGAGTGTACTGGAGCGGCCCTCCTACAATGGGCAGTTCTTC. It translates to CAWSVLERPSYNGQFF.

The CDR3 sequence is CASRGDWHTGELFF. The CDR3 DNA follows: TGTGCCAGCAGGGGGGACTGGCACACCGGGGAGCTGTTTTTT. J is TRBJ2-2 and V is TRBV27, with D maybe TRBD2 (6 bases). Germline values: CDR1 MNHEY, CDR2 SMNVEV (reference sequence). The CDR3 length is 14 residues. V lost 6 bases and J lost 3, with 11 bases in between.

V is TRBV10-2 and J is TRBJ2-3; D is unclear. The CDR3 sequence is 14 residues long. V was cut by 4 bases and J by 4 bases, with 12 bases left in between. The V gene's germline CDR1 is WSHSY and CDR2 SAAADI. CDR3 sequence reads: CASSVVLASDTQYF. DNA of the CDR3: TGCGCCAGCAGTGTAGTATTAGCTTCAGATACGCAGTATTTT.

The chain has TRBV27 and TRBJ1-3; 8 bases map to TRBD1. CDR3 length: 18 residues. V was clipped by 6 bases and J by 0 bases; unmatched bases: 13. CDR1 and CDR2 (germline): MNHEY, SMNVEV (reference sequence). The CDR3 region has the DNA TGTGCCAGCAGCCCAAGTCCGACAGGGGCCTACTCTGGAAACACCATATATTTT. Translated: CASSPSPTGAYSGNTIYF.

The V and J genes are TRBV4-3 and TRBJ1-5; D is unclear. Germline CDR1 LGHNA, CDR2 YSLEER. The CDR3 has 16 residues. The V end was cut by 1 base, the J end by 4 bases, with 14 bases between. The CDR3 DNA is TGCGCCAGCAGCCAAGGCCTGAATCCAAATAATCAGCCCCAGCATTTT. It translates to CASSQGLNPNNQPQHF.

The table lists this clone with a few counts. This chain uses TRBV14 with TRBJ1-2; D not resolved. Germline lookup yields CDR1 SGHDN and CDR2 FVKESK. The CDR3 loop spans 14 amino acids. The V gene lost 0 bases and the J gene lost 5 bases, with 10 bases spanning the gap. The CDR3 loop is CASSQDRRLYGYTF. In DNA form, the CDR3 reads TGTGCCAGCAGCCAAGATCGCAGACTGTATGGCTACACCTTC.